A single sample is the source of the 12 T cell receptor beta chains below, sequenced in a study of T cell repertoires in cytomegalovirus infection. No cognate antigen is known for these TCRs. TCRdb passed the reads through MiXCR, listing each CDR3 protein once. The sample records nearly 700,000 distinct CDR3 sequences, roughly a third being singletons. The material sequenced was cultured PBMCs, taken from culture after CMV antigen stimulation. Every receptor here comes from a human donor in good health (CMV status not recorded). Some clones in this sample may be carry-over from other donors' samples.

In DNA form, the CDR3 reads TGTGCCACCCATAGCGGGATGATGAAAGAGACCCAGTACTTC. Its translation is CATHSGMMKETQYF. The V and J genes are TRBV19 and TRBJ2-5; the match to TRBD2 covers 8 bases. V shed 10 bases, J shed 3 bases, and the junction held 10 bases outside the gene matches. Germline V gives CDR1 LNHDA, CDR2 SQIVND (reference sequence). The CDR3 is made up of 14 amino acids.

This chain connects TRBV29-1 to TRBJ2-1, with 9 positions matching TRBD2. The CDR3 length is 16 residues. V shed 4 bases, J shed 7 bases, and the junction held 14 bases outside the gene matches. Germline V gives CDR1 SQVTM, CDR2 ANQGSEA. This CDR3 reads CSVGEGRLAGRNEQFF. The DNA of the CDR3 is TGCAGCGTTGGGGAGGGGAGGCTAGCGGGACGGAATGAGCAGTTCTTC.

This clonotype was counted between two and nine times. The chain uses TRBV11-2 and TRBJ2-2; 12 bases are shared with TRBD2. Per the germline V gene, CDR1 is SGHAT and CDR2 is FQNNGV. The CDR3 sequence is 16 residues long. With V trimmed by 5 bases and J by 4 bases, 5 bases remained unmatched. This chain's CDR3 is CASSRLAGGRTGELFF. The CDR3 DNA is TGTGCCAGCAGCAGGCTAGCGGGAGGGCGCACCGGGGAGCTGTTTTTT.

This clonotype was recorded a few times. This chain uses TRBV7-2 with TRBJ2-5; the match to TRBD2 covers 15 bases. The V and J ends lost 1 base and 3 bases, in that order; junction bases with no gene match: 3. CDR1 is SGHTA, CDR2 FQGNSA, per germline. There are 17 residues in the CDR3. The CDR3 spells CASSLVGLAGGKETQYF. Here the CDR3 DNA reads TGTGCCAGCAGCTTAGTGGGACTAGCGGGGGGAAAAGAGACCCAGTACTTC.

The V and J genes are TRBV6-6 and TRBJ2-3; weak D call: TRBD1 (7 bases). The CDR3 loop spans 14 amino acids. Trimming cost V 2 bases and J 8 bases, with 14 bases left between them. CDR1 and CDR2 from the germline V gene are MNHNY and SVGAGI (reference sequence). CDR3 residues: CASSYGGGRGTQYF. DNA for the CDR3: TGTGCCAGCAGTTACGGAGGGGGCCGAGGTACGCAGTATTTT.

This clonotype was seen repeatedly, ten times or more. The chain combines TRBV7-8 with TRBJ1-2; D gene unclear. Trimming took off 3 bases at V and 8 bases at J, with 16 bases between the two ends. Germline CDR1 SGHVS, CDR2 FQNEAQ. The CDR3 has 14 amino acids. In DNA, the CDR3 is TGTGCCAGCAGCTTTGGCGCCCGGGCGGTCGGCTACACCTTC. Residues: CASSFGARAVGYTF.

The V gene is TRBV7-2, the J gene TRBJ2-3, with D uncertain. Trimming shortened V by 5 bases and J by 5 bases, and 8 bases separated the two germline ends. The CDR3 spans 12 residues. Germline loops: CDR1 SGHTA, CDR2 FQGNSA. CDR3 DNA: TGTGCCAGCAGCCAAGAGATAGATACGCAGTATTTT. Translated, it gives CASSQEIDTQYF.

In its sample, this clonotype was seen a few times. The rearrangement uses TRBV6-6 and TRBJ1-2; tentative D call: TRBD1 (5 bases). The germline V gene encodes CDR1 MNHNY and CDR2 SVGAGI (reference sequence). CDR3 length: 15 amino acids. V lost 2 bases and J 5 bases, leaving 15 bases between the germline ends. Written as DNA, the CDR3 is TGTGCCAGCAGTTACCCCGGGGCCGGGGGGTATGGCTACACCTTC. Amino acid sequence: CASSYPGAGGYGYTF.

In its sample, this clonotype was seen a few times. This chain uses TRBV5-1 with TRBJ2-3; the D gene is possibly TRBD2 (6 bases). The V end was cut by 4 bases, the J end by 1 base, with 13 bases between. The CDR3 is made up of 15 amino acids. Germline V CDR1 and CDR2: SGHRS, YFSETQ. The CDR3 here is CASSPGGKGTDTQYF. Written as DNA, the CDR3 is TGCGCCAGCAGCCCCGGGGGAAAAGGCACAGATACGCAGTATTTT. Drawing the rest from reference TRBV5-1 and TRBJ2-3, the complete variable domain is KAGVTQTPRYLIKTRGQQVTLSCSPISGHRSVSWYQQTPGQGLQFLFEYFSETQRNKGNFPGRFSGRQFSNSRSEMNVSTLELGDSALYLCASSPGGKGTDTQYFGPGTRLTVL.

The V gene is TRBV2, the J gene TRBJ1-6; 9 bases agree with TRBD1. The CDR3 is 13 residues long. CDR1 and CDR2 (germline): SNHLY, FYNNEI. Trimming removed 11 bases from V and 1 base from J; junction bases left unmatched: 0. CDR3 nucleotide sequence: TGTGCCGACAGGGGGTCCTATAATTCACCCCTCCACTTT. Encoded protein: CADRGSYNSPLHF.

This clonotype has only a few counts. The chain joins TRBV19 to TRBJ1-1; D is unclear. Germline CDR1 and CDR2: LNHDA and SQIVND (reference sequence). The CDR3 runs to 14 residues. V dropped 3 bases and J dropped 1 base, with 9 bases sitting between them. This CDR3 is CASSINWENTEAFF. In DNA form, the CDR3 reads TGTGCCAGTAGTATTAACTGGGAGAACACTGAAGCTTTCTTT.

The genes are TRBV20-1 and TRBJ2-1; 9 bases line up with TRBD2. Germline V lookup: CDR1 DFQATT, CDR2 SNEGSKA (reference sequence). The CDR3 is 15 amino acids. J was trimmed by 2 bases and V by 4 bases; bases with no gene match: 6. CDR3 sequence (DNA): TGCAGTGCTACCATAGCGGGAGAGGCCTACAATGAGCAGTTCTTC. Translation gives CSATIAGEAYNEQFF.